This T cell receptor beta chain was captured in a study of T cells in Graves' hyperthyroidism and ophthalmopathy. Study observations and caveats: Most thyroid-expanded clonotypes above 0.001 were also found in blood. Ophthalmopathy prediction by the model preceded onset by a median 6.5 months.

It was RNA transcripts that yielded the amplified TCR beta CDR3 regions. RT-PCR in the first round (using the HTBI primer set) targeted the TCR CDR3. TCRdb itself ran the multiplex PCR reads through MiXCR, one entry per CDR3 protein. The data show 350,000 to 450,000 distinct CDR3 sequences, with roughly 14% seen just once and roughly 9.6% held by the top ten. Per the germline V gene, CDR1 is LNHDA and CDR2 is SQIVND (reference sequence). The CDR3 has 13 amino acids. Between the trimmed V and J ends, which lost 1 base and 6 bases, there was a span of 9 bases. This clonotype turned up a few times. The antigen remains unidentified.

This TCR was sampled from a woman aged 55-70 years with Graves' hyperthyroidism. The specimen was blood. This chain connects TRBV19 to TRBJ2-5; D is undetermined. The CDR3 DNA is TGTGCCAGTAGTATAGCTAGAGGACAGACCCAGTACTTC. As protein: CASSIARGQTQYF.